The following is a T cell receptor beta chain sequence with its context. This sample was included in a study of CD8 T cells in Susac syndrome. Study background: When their blood was taken, patients with Susac syndrome were therapy-naive, taking corticosteroids, or taking intravenous immunoglobulin alone.

Germline V gene lookup returns CDR1 SQVTM and CDR2 ANQGSEA. This CDR3 contains 12 residues. V dropped 7 bases and J dropped 6 bases, with 13 bases sitting between them. RNA in amounts of about 0.5 to 1 ug was reverse transcribed with random hexamers. Amplification of the TCR beta CDR3 was carried out by immunoSEQ multiplex PCR, which spanned a total of 54 Vbeta and 13 Jbeta segments. MiXCR was run by TCRdb on the immunoSEQ multiplex PCR reads, yielding one entry per CDR3 protein. This sample carries 170,000 or so distinct CDR3 sequences, about 96% of them seen once, and the ten largest clones take 0.1% to 0.15%. Sequencing of TCR beta was performed on blood CD8+ T cells and on blood CD4+ T cells.

Source material: CD4+ T cells from PBMCs. The origin of this receptor is a human donor with Susac syndrome. This chain connects TRBV29-1 to TRBJ2-1, with D possibly TRBD2 on 6 matching bases. Here the CDR3 DNA reads TGCAGCGCTGCGGGGACTCTCAATGAGCAGTTCTTC. Its translation is CSAAGTLNEQFF.